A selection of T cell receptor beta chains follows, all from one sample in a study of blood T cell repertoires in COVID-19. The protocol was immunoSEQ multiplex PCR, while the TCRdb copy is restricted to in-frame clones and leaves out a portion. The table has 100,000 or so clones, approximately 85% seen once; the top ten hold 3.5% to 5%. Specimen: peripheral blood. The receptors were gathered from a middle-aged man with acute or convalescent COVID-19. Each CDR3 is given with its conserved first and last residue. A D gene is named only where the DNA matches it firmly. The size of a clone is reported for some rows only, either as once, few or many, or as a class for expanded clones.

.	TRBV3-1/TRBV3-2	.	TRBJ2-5	CASSQVISGVGETQYF	TGTGCCAGCAGCCAAGTAATATCGGGGGTTGGGGAGACCCAGTACTTC
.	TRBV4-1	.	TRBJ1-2	CASSQEGGGYYGYTF	TGCGCCAGCAGCCAAGAGGGGGGGGGTTACTATGGCTACACCTTC
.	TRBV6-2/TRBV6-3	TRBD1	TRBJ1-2	CASSTTTGPYGYTF	TGTGCCAGCAGCACTACGACAGGGCCTTATGGCTACACCTTC
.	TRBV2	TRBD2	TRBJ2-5	CASTPGLAGVETQYF	TGTGCCAGCACCCCGGGACTAGCGGGAGTTGAGACCCAGTACTTC
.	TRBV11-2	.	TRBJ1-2	CASSQRDSSYTF	TGTGCCAGCAGCCAGAGGGACTCCAGCTACACCTTC
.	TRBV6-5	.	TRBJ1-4	CASTRGINEKLFF	TGTGCCAGCACTAGGGGAATTAATGAAAAACTGTTTTTT
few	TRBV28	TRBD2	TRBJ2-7	CASSLDLLGQGGVYEQYF	TGTGCCAGCAGCCTCGACCTGTTGGGGCAGGGAGGGGTCTACGAGCAGTACTTC
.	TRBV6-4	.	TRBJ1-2	CASSEGLGYGYTF	TGTGCCAGCAGTGAGGGGCTCGGCTATGGCTACACCTTC
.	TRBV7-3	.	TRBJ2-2	CASSYTTANTGELFF	TGTGCCAGCAGCTACACAACCGCGAACACCGGGGAGCTGTTTTTT
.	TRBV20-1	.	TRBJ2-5	CSAGELETQYF	TGCAGTGCAGGAGAGTTGGAGACCCAGTACTTC
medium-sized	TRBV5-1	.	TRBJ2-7	CASSSRGADSYEQYF	TGCGCCAGCAGCTCCAGGGGCGCTGACTCCTACGAGCAGTACTTC
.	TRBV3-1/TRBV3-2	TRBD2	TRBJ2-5	CASSQERTSGEETQYF	TGTGCCAGCAGCCAAGAACGGACTAGCGGAGAAGAGACCCAGTACTTC
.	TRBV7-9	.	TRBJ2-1	CASSSRFDSSNEQFF	TGTGCCAGCAGCTCCCGTTTTGATTCGAGCAATGAGCAGTTCTTC
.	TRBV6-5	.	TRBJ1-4	CASGRGGEKLFF	TGTGCCAGCGGGCGGGGCGGCGAAAAACTGTTTTTT
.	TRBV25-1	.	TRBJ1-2	CASSVQGGYGYTF	TGTGCCAGCAGTGTACAGGGCGGCTATGGCTACACCTTC
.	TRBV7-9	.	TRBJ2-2	CASTSGTGELFF	TGTGCCAGCACCTCAGGGACCGGGGAGCTGTTTTTT
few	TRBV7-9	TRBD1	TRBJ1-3	CASSQGQGSGNTIYF	TGTGCCAGCAGCCAGGGACAGGGATCTGGAAACACCATATATTTT